Sequencing of this T cell receptor (beta chain) was carried out in a study of identical twins. Whole-study results and caveats: Surplus twin overlap in beta out-of-frame sequences was less pronounced.

A universal primer binding site was introduced by template switching. The final cDNA contained unique molecular identifiers. Via MiXCR, TCRdb re-called the 5' RACE reads, giving one row per CDR3 protein. Among just over 450,000 distinct CDR3 sequences listed, 11% to 15% were seen once. The trim removed 6 bases at V and 6 bases at J, leaving 4 bases unmatched. The CDR3 is made up of 13 amino acids. Germline V gene sequence: CDR1 KGHSH, CDR2 LQKENI. This clonotype has a handful of counts. As yet, its antigen is unknown. Among all donors, each was a healthy Caucasian. The sample was also reused in another study, on yellow fever vaccine responses in identical twins. Per that study: Reportedly, twins showed a vaccine T cell response that looked partly convergent and partly personalized.

The J gene is TRBJ2-1, the V gene TRBV18, with 8 bases lining up with TRBD1. This sequence originates from a woman aged 18 to 35 in good health. Material: CD4+ T cells sorted from blood. As DNA, the CDR3 is TGTGCCAGCTCCCCGGGACAGGCCAATGAGCAGTTCTTC. Protein sequence: CASSPGQANEQFF.